This record covers a single TCR beta chain. Its antigen is still unknown. The data are from a study of cytomegalovirus exposure and HLA in healthy donors. Whole-study context: Earlier, roughly 180 million T cells were analyzed, and fewer than 120 million unique TCR beta sequences were found among them. Study-level results: Presence/absence analyses supposed approximately even sequencing depth among donors. It emerged from a later analysis that several of the most significant clusters appeared to be linked to common viral pathogens.

Researchers ran the PCR with 60 Vbeta and 13 Jbeta primers. Repertoires were generated with immunoSEQ multiplex PCR, while TCRdb's copy carries only in-frame clones and drops some. The sample lists under 150,000 clones, around four fifths seen once, with less than 4% in the top ten. Material for sequencing was PBMCs. This clonotype was obtained from a male donor in good health and CMV-seronegative.

The chain's CDR3 is CASSDYRTGTEAFF. CDR3 DNA sequence: TGTGCCAGCAGTGACTACAGGACAGGGACTGAAGCTTTCTTT. This chain links TRBV2 with TRBJ1-1; 8 bases fit TRBD1. This CDR3 spans 14 amino acids. CDR1 is SNHLY and CDR2 is FYNNEI in the germline V gene. With V trimmed by 3 bases and J by 5 bases, 5 bases remained unmatched.